Following are 11 T cell receptor beta chains from one sample sequenced in a study of blood T cell repertoires in COVID-19. Data came from immunoSEQ multiplex PCR; TCRdb stores just in-frame clones and leaves some out. The table has more than 200,000 clones, over 80% seen once. The sample taken for sequencing was peripheral blood. Source of these receptors: a man between 25 and 39 years old with COVID-19, enrolled during active disease.

V usage is TRBV19 and J usage is TRBJ2-1; 7 bases match TRBD1. The CDR3 spans 16 residues. V lost 1 base to trimming and J lost 8 bases; unmatched junction nucleotides: 11. Germline CDR1 and CDR2: LNHDA and SQIVND (reference sequence). The CDR3 DNA reads TGTGCCAGTAGTATAGGACAGGGCAGGAGAGCGTATGAGCAGTTCTTC. It codes for CASSIGQGRRAYEQFF.

The V gene is TRBV19, the J gene TRBJ1-2, with D perhaps matching TRBD1 (6 bases). The V gene lost 6 bases and the J gene lost 2 bases, with 13 bases spanning the gap. Germline V gene lookup returns CDR1 LNHDA and CDR2 SQIVND (reference sequence). The CDR3 runs 14 residues. This CDR3 reads CASRNYQGNYGYTF. CDR3 sequence (DNA): TGTGCCAGTAGAAATTATCAGGGGAACTATGGCTACACCTTC.

This chain joins TRBV18 and TRBJ2-5, with 13 bases aligning to TRBD2. V dropped 3 bases and J dropped 4; count of bases not matched to a gene: 5. Germline V gene lookup returns CDR1 KGHSH and CDR2 LQKENI. The CDR3 totals 16 residues. CDR3 sequence reads: CASSPRTSGSGETQYF. The CDR3 DNA sequence: TGTGCCAGCTCACCGAGGACTAGCGGGAGTGGAGAGACCCAGTACTTC.

The chain carries TRBV7-3 and TRBJ2-2; tentative D call: TRBD1 (5 bases). The ends were cut back, 5 bases at V and 7 bases at J, with 11 bases in the middle. This CDR3 has 13 amino acids. Germline assignment: CDR1 SGHTA and CDR2 FQGTGA. Here the CDR3 DNA reads TGTGCCAGCAGCCTTACGCAGGGCGGGGAGCTGTTTTTT. It encodes CASSLTQGGELFF.

The CDR3 DNA follows: TGTGCCAGCAGTTATCGGGAGGGCCTTTTCAATGAGCAGTTCTTC. As protein: CASSYREGLFNEQFF. The V and J genes are TRBV6-5 and TRBJ2-1; 8 nucleotides align to TRBD2. Trimming removed 3 bases from V and 6 bases from J; junction bases left unmatched: 7. The CDR3 consists of 15 residues. Germline values: CDR1 MNHEY, CDR2 SVGAGI.

The table lists this clone with a count of one. The CDR3 here is CASSQPGVYGYTF. CDR3 bases: TGTGCCAGCAGCCAGCCCGGGGTCTATGGCTACACCTTC. The chain uses TRBV7-2 and TRBJ1-2; no clear D gene. V lost 5 bases and J lost 4, with 11 bases in between. The CDR3 contains 13 residues. CDR1 and CDR2 (germline): SGHTA, FQGNSA. The full variable domain, rest sourced from reference TRBV7-2 and TRBJ1-2, is GAGVSQSPSNKVTEKGKDVELRCDPISGHTALYWYRQSLGQGLEFLIYFQGNSAPDKSGLPSDRFSAERTGGSVSTLTIQRTQQEDSAVYLCASSQPGVYGYTFGSGTRLTVV.

J is TRBJ1-2 and V is TRBV29-1; D not resolved. Germline CDR1 reads SQVTM; CDR2 reads ANQGSEA. Trimming removed 0 bases from V and 6 bases from J, with 14 bases in between. The CDR3 has 14 amino acids. In DNA form, the CDR3 reads TGCAGCGTTGAAGATCTAGGAGGGTACGATGGCTACACCTTC. Translated, it gives CSVEDLGGYDGYTF.

The chain uses TRBV4-1 and TRBJ1-1; TRBD1 matches 8 bases. Germline CDR1 is MGHRA and CDR2 is YSYEKL. The CDR3 is 17 residues long. J gave up 4 bases and V 2 bases, and 12 bases lay outside the gene matches. DNA of the CDR3: TGCGCCAGCAGCCAATATGTGCAGGGGGCGTTGTTCACTGAAGCTTTCTTT. This translates into CASSQYVQGALFTEAFF.

V gene TRBV4-3 combines with J gene TRBJ1-6; 8 positions match TRBD1. With V trimmed by 1 base and J by 5 bases, 4 bases remained unmatched. The germline V gene encodes CDR1 LGHNA and CDR2 YSLEER. This CDR3 is 16 amino acids long. The CDR3, as DNA: TGCGCCAGCAGCCAAGTGTACAGGGGGGATAATTCACCCCTCCACTTT. Translating it yields CASSQVYRGDNSPLHF.

About this clone: This same CDR3 is encoded by further DNA sequences in the sample. The V call is TRBV7-2, the J call TRBJ1-1, with D possibly matching TRBD1 (5 bases). Germline CDR1 and CDR2: SGHTA and FQGNSA. V was pared by 5 bases and J by 1 base, with 8 bases between. This CDR3 contains 13 residues. The CDR3 coding sequence is TGTGCCAGCAGCCGCGACAGGAACACTGAAGCTTTCTTT. Translating it yields CASSRDRNTEAFF.

The CDR3 DNA reads TGTGCCAGCAGTTACTCGTCCAGGGCGGGCAATCAGCCCCAGCATTTT. This translates into CASSYSSRAGNQPQHF. V and J are TRBV6-6 and TRBJ1-5, with D possibly matching TRBD1 (5 bases). The CDR3 consists of 16 residues. Looked up from germline, CDR1 is MNHNY and CDR2 is SVGAGI (reference sequence). V was clipped by 0 bases and J by 2 bases, with 11 bases between them.